Detailed here is one T cell receptor (beta chain). Its specificity is not known. Amplification used 60 Vbeta primers and 13 Jbeta primers. Some clones are missing from TCRdb's copy, which holds only in-frame ones; the method was immunoSEQ multiplex PCR. The sample holds roughly 200,000 clones, 75% seen once. The data originate from a study of cytomegalovirus exposure and HLA in healthy donors. V gave up 5 bases and J gave up 5 bases, with 15 bases separating them. CDR1 and CDR2 from the germline V gene are GTSNPN and SVGIG (reference sequence). This CDR3 spans 13 amino acids. Study outcomes and limitations: A later analysis found most CMV-associated TCR beta chains apparently HLA-restricted. A previous analysis found most TCR beta V segments productive roughly 90% or roughly 30% of the time.

The chain is built from TRBV30 and TRBJ2-5; D call uncertain. Sequencing used PBMCs. This receptor was taken from a male donor in good health and CMV-seronegative. The CDR3 bases are TGTGCCTGGGCCCTCTCGACGAGGGAGACCCAGTACTTC. Its translation is CAWALSTRETQYF.